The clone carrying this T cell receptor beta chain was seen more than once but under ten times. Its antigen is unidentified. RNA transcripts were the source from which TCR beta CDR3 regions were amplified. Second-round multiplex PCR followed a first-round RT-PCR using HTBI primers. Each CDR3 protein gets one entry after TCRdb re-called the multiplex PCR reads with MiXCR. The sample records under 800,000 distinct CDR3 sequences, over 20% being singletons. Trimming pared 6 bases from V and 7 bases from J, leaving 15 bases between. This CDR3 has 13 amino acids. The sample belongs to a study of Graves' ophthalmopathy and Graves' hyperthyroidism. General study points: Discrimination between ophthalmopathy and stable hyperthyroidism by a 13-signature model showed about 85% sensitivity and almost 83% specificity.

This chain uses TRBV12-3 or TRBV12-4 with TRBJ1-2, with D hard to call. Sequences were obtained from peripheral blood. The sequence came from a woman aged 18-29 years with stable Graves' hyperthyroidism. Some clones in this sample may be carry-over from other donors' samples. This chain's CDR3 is CASRGVGRPGYTF. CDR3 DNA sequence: TGTGCCAGCAGAGGTGTCGGGCGTCCTGGCTACACCTTC.